This T cell receptor (beta chain) was sequenced for a study of CD8+CD57+ T cells in acquired aplastic anemia. Template material for TCR beta VDJ and CDR3 profiling consisted of genomic DNA. In TCRdb, the reads were re-called with MiXCR into one record per CDR3 protein. The repertoire has more than 70,000 distinct CDR3 sequences, about three quarters of them found once; the top ten carry about 82%. It was patients with CD8+CD57+ cell expansion by flow cytometry who were chosen for sequencing. Each patient gave a blood sample that was collected before any therapy had been received. Findings of the study overall: Controls did not differ significantly from patients in CD8+ Simpson's diversity.

To note about this clonotype: Its antigen is currently unknown.

This receptor was obtained from a human donor with aplastic anemia. Sequenced input: sorted CD4+, CD8+, or CD8+CD57+ T cells (not recorded which) from PBMCs.

The CDR3 region has the DNA TGCGCCAGCAGTTACGTGGACAGGGTTGATCGGACCCAGTACTTC. Its protein product is CASSYVDRVDRTQYF. This chain connects TRBV10-2 to TRBJ2-5, with 8 nucleotides matching TRBD1. The junction had 12 bases not matched to a gene; V was cut back by 5 bases and J by 7 bases. The CDR3 runs to 15 residues. Germline CDR1 reads WSHSY; CDR2 reads SAAADI.